Only one count was recorded for the clone carrying this TCR beta chain. Its antigen is unknown. This sample was taken from a study of cytomegalovirus exposure and HLA in healthy donors. Study-level findings and limits: Confirmation was obtained in vitro that a few CMV-associated chains are specific for CMV antigens. In a later analysis, at a false discovery rate of 0.05, over 15,000 TCR beta sequences were associated with HLA alleles. With later analysis, a missense DCLRE1C variant became linked to TCR beta V- and J-gene trimming.

The germline V gene encodes CDR1 LNHDA and CDR2 SQIVND (reference sequence). CDR3 size: 16 residues. V was trimmed by 4 bases and J by 0 bases, leaving 16 bases between them. With 60 Vbeta and 13 Jbeta primers, the PCR was carried out. The table came from immunoSEQ multiplex PCR; TCRdb's copy has only in-frame clones and leaves some out. The table has fewer than 150,000 clones, about 74% seen once. The rearrangement links TRBV19 to TRBJ2-7, with D possibly being TRBD1 (6 bases). The specimen sequenced was PBMCs. The receptor's source is a woman aged 40 to 50 in good health and CMV-seropositive. The CDR3 sequence: CASSRGGMVTSYEQYF. CDR3 DNA sequence: TGTGCCAGTAGTAGAGGGGGTATGGTCACCTCCTACGAGCAGTACTTC.